The 21 T cell receptor beta chains presented below share a single source sample, sequenced in a study of blood T cell repertoires in COVID-19. The repertoire was sequenced with immunoSEQ multiplex PCR; TCRdb's copy has only in-frame clones and lacks some. The sample includes 250,000 to 350,000 clones, approximately 90% of them seen just once. The sample taken for sequencing was peripheral blood. The receptors originated from a man aged 25-45 years with acute or convalescent COVID-19.

V usage is TRBV30 and J usage is TRBJ1-5; D gene ambiguous. The V end lost 2 bases, the J end lost 3 bases, and 14 bases lay between the germline ends. The CDR3 contains 15 residues. Germline V gene lookup returns CDR1 GTSNPN and CDR2 SVGIG (reference sequence). Here the CDR3 DNA reads TGTGCCTGGAGTCACACCGGGAGTCACAATCAGCCCCAGCATTTT. Protein sequence: CAWSHTGSHNQPQHF.

This clone was recorded only once. This chain links TRBV7-2 with TRBJ1-6, with D perhaps TRBD1 (5 bases). The CDR3 has 18 residues. CDR1 SGHTA and CDR2 FQGNSA come from the germline V gene. Trimming pared 1 base from V and 0 bases from J, leaving 13 bases between. The CDR3 bases are TGTGCCAGCAGCTTAGACCGGGGACTAAGCTCCTATAATTCACCCCTCCACTTT. It translates to CASSLDRGLSSYNSPLHF.

CDR3 DNA: TGTGCCAGCAGTGAGGGACAGGCGGCTTGGTATGGCTACACCTTC. This translates into CASSEGQAAWYGYTF. The chain is built from TRBV6-4 and TRBJ1-2; 8 nucleotides agree with TRBD1. V shed 3 bases, J shed 5 bases, and the junction held 8 bases outside the gene matches. CDR1 and CDR2 (germline): MRHNA, SNTAGT. The CDR3 is 15 residues long.

The chain couples TRBV12-3 or TRBV12-4 to TRBJ2-1; D uncertain. This CDR3 comprises 13 residues. Deletions cut 2 bases from V and 6 bases from J, with 8 bases between. The CDR3 sequence: CASSLLGPNEQFF. As DNA, the CDR3 is TGTGCCAGCAGTTTATTGGGCCCCAATGAGCAGTTCTTC.

DNA for the CDR3: TGTGCCAGCAGCACCCGCTTGACAGGGGGCGGGTCTGAAGCTTTCTTT. This codes for CASSTRLTGGGSEAFF. The chain carries TRBV5-6 and TRBJ1-1; 10 positions agree with TRBD1. Trimming took 4 bases from V and 6 from J; bases not matched to a gene: 12. The CDR3 loop spans 16 amino acids. The germline V gene has CDR1 SGHDT and CDR2 YYEEEE.

The chain uses TRBV11-2 and TRBJ2-5, with 7 bases lining up with TRBD1. CDR3 length: 16 amino acids. Germline CDR1 reads SGHAT; CDR2 reads FQNNGV. V shed 6 bases and J 2 bases; nucleotides not matched to a gene: 12. CDR3 residues: CASSQNGQALQETQYF. As DNA, the CDR3 is TGTGCCAGCAGTCAGAACGGACAGGCGTTACAAGAGACCCAGTACTTC.

The CDR3 DNA is TGTGCCAGCTCCAGAGACAGGAACTACGAGCAGTACTTC. Translated: CASSRDRNYEQYF. The chain joins TRBV18 to TRBJ2-7, with D perhaps TRBD1 (6 bases). Trimming stripped 6 bases from V and 3 bases from J, with 12 bases between. Germline-derived CDR1 and CDR2 are KGHSH and LQKENI. CDR3 length equals 13 residues. Full variable domain (remainder filled in from reference TRBV18 and TRBJ2-7): NAGVMQNPRHLVRRRGQEARLRCSPMKGHSHVYWYRQLPEEGLKFMVYLQKENIIDESGMPKERFSAEFPKEGPSILRIQQVVRGDSAAYFCASSRDRNYEQYFGPGTRLTVT.

The sample holds one count of this clone. This sequence joins TRBV2 and TRBJ2-5; tentatively, D is TRBD2 (5 bases). Trimming pared 5 bases from V and 5 bases from J, leaving 12 bases between. This CDR3 region has 13 residues. CDR1 and CDR2 from the germline V gene are SNHLY and FYNNEI. The chain's CDR3 is CASSSRGFETQYF. The CDR3 nucleotides are TGTGCCAGCAGTTCACGGGGTTTTGAGACCCAGTACTTC. The full variable domain, completed using reference TRBV2 and TRBJ2-5, is EPEVTQTPSHQVTQMGQEVILRCVPISNHLYFYWYRQILGQKVEFLVSFYNNEISEKSEIFDDQFSVERPDGSNFTLKIRSTKLEDSAMYFCASSSRGFETQYFGPGTRLLVL.

The gene calls are TRBV12-3 or TRBV12-4 and TRBJ1-3, with D uncertain. V was clipped by 6 bases and J by 4 bases, with 7 bases between them. There are 12 residues in the CDR3. CDR3 nucleotide sequence: TGTGCCAGCAGATTCCAGGGAAACACCATATATTTT. Residues: CASRFQGNTIYF.

Worth noting for this clone: One end of the junction is discordant with germline, which a read error may explain. The chain carries TRBV5-1 and TRBJ1-2; a weak D match, TRBD1 (5 bases). Germline CDR1 and CDR2: SGHRS and YFSETQ. The CDR3 runs to 12 residues. CDR3 in amino acids: CASSATWGRRSF. CDR3 DNA: TGCGCCAGCAGCGCCACATGGGGCAGAAGATCCTTC.

J is TRBJ2-2 and V is TRBV7-3, with TRBD2 matching over 15 bases. The CDR3 consists of 16 residues. The V gene's germline CDR1 is SGHTA and CDR2 FQGTGA. After removal of 5 bases from V and 7 bases from J, the junction contained 5 bases not matched to a gene. The CDR3 nucleotides read TGTGCCAGCAGCCCACCGGGACTAGCGGGGGGCGGGGAGCTGTTTTTT. Protein: CASSPPGLAGGGELFF.

This chain joins TRBV6-6 and TRBJ2-1; TRBD2 aligns across 8 bases. This CDR3 contains 14 residues. The V segment lost 7 bases and the J segment 2 bases; nucleotides outside the gene matches: 4. Looked up from germline, CDR1 is MNHNY and CDR2 is SVGAGI (reference sequence). CDR3 residues: CASKIGGAYNEQFF. The CDR3 bases are TGTGCCAGCAAGATCGGGGGGGCCTACAATGAGCAGTTCTTC.

The V gene is TRBV27, the J gene TRBJ1-2; D might be TRBD1 (6 bases). The CDR3 covers 14 residues. V was shortened by 3 bases and J by 6 bases, with 14 bases between the two germline ends. Per the germline V gene, CDR1 is MNHEY and CDR2 is SMNVEV (reference sequence). This CDR3 reads CASSFNRGSDGYTF. In nucleotides, the CDR3 is TGTGCCAGCAGTTTCAATAGGGGGAGCGATGGCTACACCTTC.

The rearrangement joins TRBV3-1 (or the pseudogene TRBV3-2) to TRBJ2-4, with 7 bases fitting TRBD2. CDR3 length equals 15 residues. Unmatched junction bases numbered 12, after V lost 9 bases and J lost 4 bases. Germline CDR1 and CDR2: LGHDT and YNNKEL (reference sequence). CDR3 in DNA: TGTGCCAGTGAATCATACATGGGGGGGAAAAACATTCAGTACTTC. It codes for CASESYMGGKNIQYF.

The CDR3 DNA reads TGTGCCAGCAGGGAACGACAGAGCCCGGGGACCCAGTACTTC. Translated: CASRERQSPGTQYF. The chain joins TRBV5-4 to TRBJ2-5; tentative D call: TRBD1 (5 bases). CDR1 is SGHNT, CDR2 YYREEE, per germline (reference sequence). The CDR3 spans 14 residues. Trimming removed 5 bases from V and 7 bases from J, with 18 bases in between.

The rearrangement uses TRBV18 and TRBJ1-1; 8 nucleotides line up with TRBD1. J lost 1 base, V lost 6 bases, and 7 bases had no gene match. The CDR3 totals 15 residues. Germline-derived CDR1 and CDR2 are KGHSH and LQKENI. CDR3 bases: TGTGCCAGCTCCCCCAGACAGGGGTGGAACACTGAAGCTTTCTTT. It specifies CASSPRQGWNTEAFF.

This chain's CDR3 is CASSPGQGQFYEQYF. CDR3 DNA: TGCGCCAGCAGCCCTGGTCAGGGACAGTTCTACGAGCAGTACTTC. This chain links TRBV5-1 with TRBJ2-7; 7 bases are a match to TRBD1. Germline V gene lookup returns CDR1 SGHRS and CDR2 YFSETQ. The CDR3 has 15 amino acids. Trimming removed 4 bases from V and 3 bases from J; junction bases left unmatched: 10.

The J gene is TRBJ1-1, the V gene TRBV7-8; tentatively, D is TRBD1 (5 bases). In germline, CDR1 is SGHVS, CDR2 FQNEAQ. V lost 6 bases, J lost 2 bases, and 7 bases lay in between. CDR3 length: 12 amino acids. CDR3 region: CASRQGNTEAFF. The CDR3 DNA reads TGTGCCAGCAGGCAGGGAAACACTGAAGCTTTCTTT.

The chain employs TRBV5-1 and TRBJ1-2, with D possibly TRBD1 on 5 matching bases. The germline CDR1 and CDR2 sequences are SGHRS and YFSETQ. The CDR3 is made up of 13 amino acids. Trimming stripped 0 bases from V and 11 bases from J, with 14 bases between. CDR3 amino acids: CASSLVGSPGYTF. In DNA, the CDR3 is TGCGCCAGCAGCTTGGTCGGCTCCCCAGGGTACACCTTC.

The chain has TRBV5-1 and TRBJ2-7, with 8 positions matching TRBD1. The V gene end was trimmed by 7 bases and the J gene end by 5 bases; junction bases not matched to a gene: 17. CDR1 and CDR2 from the germline V gene are SGHRS and YFSETQ. The CDR3 length is 16 residues. The CDR3 sequence is CASSRFAGTGVDEQYF. The CDR3 coding sequence is TGCGCCAGCTCCAGGTTCGCCGGGACAGGAGTTGACGAGCAGTACTTC.

In its sample, this clone was seen once. The chain uses TRBV3-1 (or the pseudogene TRBV3-2) and TRBJ2-3; 7 bases line up with TRBD2. Germline V gives CDR1 LGHDT, CDR2 YNNKEL (reference sequence). There are 15 residues in the CDR3. V gave up 4 bases and J gave up 7 bases; unmatched junction bases: 11. The CDR3 coding sequence is TGTGCCAGCAGCCTCGGGACTAATCCACAGAATACGCAGTATTTT. Translating it yields CASSLGTNPQNTQYF.